There are a few counts of the clone carrying this T cell receptor beta chain. Its specificity is not known. This sample stems from a study of response to subunit inactivated influenza vaccine. Study-wide results and limits: Each seasonal influenza vaccination, the authors suggested, recruits few new T cells.

From the RT-PCR reads, TCRdb called clonotypes with MiXCR, one entry per CDR3 protein. In the table there are 490,000 or so distinct CDR3 sequences, 6% to 9% of which are singletons. Trimming pared 6 bases from V and 2 bases from J, leaving 13 bases between. Germline-derived CDR1 and CDR2 are DFQATT and SNEGSKA (reference sequence). This CDR3 spans 13 amino acids. Source: PBMCs from blood, taken roughly 24 months after vaccination. The clonotype originates from a man between 50 and 70 years old who received an inactivated influenza vaccine. The chain employs TRBV20-1 and TRBJ1-1; D is perhaps TRBD1 (6 bases). The DNA of the CDR3 is TGCAGTGCCCCGGGACACTTTAACACTGAAGCTTTCTTT. It is translated as CSAPGHFNTEAFF.